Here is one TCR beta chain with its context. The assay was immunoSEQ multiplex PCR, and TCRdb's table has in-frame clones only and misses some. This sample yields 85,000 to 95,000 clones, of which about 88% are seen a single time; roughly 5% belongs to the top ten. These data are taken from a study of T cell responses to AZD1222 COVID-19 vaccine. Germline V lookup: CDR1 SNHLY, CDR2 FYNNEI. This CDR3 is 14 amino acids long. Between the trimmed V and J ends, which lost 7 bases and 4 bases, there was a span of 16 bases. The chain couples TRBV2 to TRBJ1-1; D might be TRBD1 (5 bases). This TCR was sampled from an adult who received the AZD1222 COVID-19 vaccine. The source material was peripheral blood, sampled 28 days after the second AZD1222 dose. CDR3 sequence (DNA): TGTGCCAGCACCCCGGGGCCGGGAGGCACTGAAGCTTTCTTT. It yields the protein CASTPGPGGTEAFF. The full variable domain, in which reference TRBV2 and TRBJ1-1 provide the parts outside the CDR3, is EPEVTQTPSHQVTQMGQEVILRCVPISNHLYFYWYRQILGQKVEFLVSFYNNEISEKSEIFDDQFSVERPDGSNFTLKIRSTKLEDSAMYFCASTPGPGGTEAFFGQGTRLTVV.